One sample yielded the 2 T cell receptor beta chains listed below, sequenced in a study of T cells after yellow fever vaccination (dated by TCRdb to the late 2010s). According to the study, the label for this sample's treatment or condition signals: live attenuated yellow fever vaccine strain. Libraries came from 5' RACE. The run used an Illumina HiSeq 2500. Using fastp at Q25 and MiXCR, TCRdb reprocessed the public reads and kept productive beta chains. Under each unique CDR3 protein, matching rows form one entry showing the most common genes and DNA. For this sample the table gives around 120,000 distinct CDR3 sequences, of which approximately 7.1% were detected only once. The ten largest make up more than 2.5% of the sample. Here the sequenced sample was CD4+ T cells sorted from PBMCs, taken approximately 47 days after the first yellow fever vaccination. All receptors come from a man between 18 and 29 years old who received the YFV17D yellow fever vaccine.

The chain links TRBV6-5 to TRBJ2-5; D gene unclear. V lost 6 bases to trimming and J lost 0 bases, with 5 bases between them. Germline CDR1 is MNHEY and CDR2 is SVGAGI. The CDR3 is 12 amino acids. The CDR3 sequence is CASRAYQETQYF. CDR3 DNA: TGTGCCAGCAGGGCTTACCAAGAGACCCAGTACTTC.

The sample holds many counts of this clonotype. The germline gene is not matched at one end of the junction; a read error may be the cause. V is TRBV18 and J is TRBJ2-3; D gene unclear. The CDR3 length is 15 residues. In germline, CDR1 is KGHSH, CDR2 LQKENI. CDR3 residues: CASSPRSTRTDTQYF. For the CDR3, the DNA is TGTGCCAGCTCCCCACGCAGTACACGCACAGATACGCAGTATTTT.